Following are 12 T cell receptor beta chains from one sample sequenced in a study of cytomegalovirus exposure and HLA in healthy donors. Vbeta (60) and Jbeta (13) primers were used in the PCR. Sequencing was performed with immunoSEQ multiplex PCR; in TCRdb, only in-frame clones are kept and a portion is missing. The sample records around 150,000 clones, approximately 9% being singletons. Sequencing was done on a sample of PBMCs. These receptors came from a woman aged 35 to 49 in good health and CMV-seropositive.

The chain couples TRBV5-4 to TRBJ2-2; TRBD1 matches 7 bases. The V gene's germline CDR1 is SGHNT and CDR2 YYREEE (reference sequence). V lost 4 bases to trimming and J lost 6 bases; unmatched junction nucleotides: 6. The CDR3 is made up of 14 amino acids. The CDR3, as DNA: TGTGCCAGCAGCCGACCTGACAGGGCCGGGGAGCTGTTTTTT. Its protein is CASSRPDRAGELFF.

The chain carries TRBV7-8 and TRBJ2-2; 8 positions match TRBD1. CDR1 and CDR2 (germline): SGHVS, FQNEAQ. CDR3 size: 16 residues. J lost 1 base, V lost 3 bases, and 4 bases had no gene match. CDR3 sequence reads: CASSFVGTGNTGELFF. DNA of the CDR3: TGTGCCAGCAGCTTCGTAGGGACAGGGAACACCGGGGAGCTGTTTTTT. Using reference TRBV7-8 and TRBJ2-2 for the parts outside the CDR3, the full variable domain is GAGVSQSPRYKVAKRGQDVALRCDPISGHVSLFWYQQALGQGPEFLTYFQNEAQLDKSGLPSDRFFAERPEGSVSTLKIQRTQQEDSAVYLCASSFVGTGNTGELFFGEGSRLTVL.

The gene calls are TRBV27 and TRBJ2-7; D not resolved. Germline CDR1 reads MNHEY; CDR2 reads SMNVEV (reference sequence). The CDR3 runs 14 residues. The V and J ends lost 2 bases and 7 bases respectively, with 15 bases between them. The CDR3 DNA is TGTGCCAGCAGTTTAGCCGGCGCGGTCAGAGAGCAGTACTTC. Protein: CASSLAGAVREQYF.

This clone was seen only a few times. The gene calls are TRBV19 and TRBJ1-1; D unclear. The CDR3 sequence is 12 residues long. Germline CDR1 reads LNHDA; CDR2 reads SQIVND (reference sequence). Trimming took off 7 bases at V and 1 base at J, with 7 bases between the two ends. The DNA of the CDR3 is TGTGCCAGTAATACAAAGAACACTGAAGCTTTCTTT. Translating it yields CASNTKNTEAFF.

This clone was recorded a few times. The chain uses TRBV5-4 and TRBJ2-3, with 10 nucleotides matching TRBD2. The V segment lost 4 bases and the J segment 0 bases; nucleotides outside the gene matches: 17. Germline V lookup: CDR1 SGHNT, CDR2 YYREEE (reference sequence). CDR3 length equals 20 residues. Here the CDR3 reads CASSTYPGTSAETSTDTQYF. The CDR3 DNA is TGTGCCAGCAGCACGTATCCCGGGACTAGCGCCGAGACCAGCACAGATACGCAGTATTTT.

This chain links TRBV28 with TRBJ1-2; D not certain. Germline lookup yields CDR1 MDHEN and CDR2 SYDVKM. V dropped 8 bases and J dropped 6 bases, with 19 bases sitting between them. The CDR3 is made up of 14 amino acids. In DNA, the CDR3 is TGTGCCAGCCAAGTTGGCGGGCGAAGGGATGGCTACACCTTC. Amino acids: CASQVGGRRDGYTF.

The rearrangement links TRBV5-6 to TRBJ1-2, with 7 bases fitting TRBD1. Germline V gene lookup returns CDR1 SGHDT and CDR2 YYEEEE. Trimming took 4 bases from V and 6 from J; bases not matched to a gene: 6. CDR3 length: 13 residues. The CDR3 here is CASSRDRAHGYTF. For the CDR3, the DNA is TGTGCCAGCAGCCGCGACAGGGCCCATGGCTACACCTTC.

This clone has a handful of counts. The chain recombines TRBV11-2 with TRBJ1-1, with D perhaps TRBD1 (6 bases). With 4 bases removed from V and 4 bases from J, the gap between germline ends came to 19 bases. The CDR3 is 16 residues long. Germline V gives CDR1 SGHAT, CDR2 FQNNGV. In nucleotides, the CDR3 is TGTGCCAGCAGCTGGGAACAGGGTCGGCACGGCACTGAAGCTTTCTTT. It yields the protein CASSWEQGRHGTEAFF.

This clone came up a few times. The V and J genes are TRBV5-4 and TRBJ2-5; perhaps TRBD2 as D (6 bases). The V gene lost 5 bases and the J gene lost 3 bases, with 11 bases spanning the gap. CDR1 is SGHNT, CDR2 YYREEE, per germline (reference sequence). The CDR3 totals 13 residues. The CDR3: CASRTGTEETQYF. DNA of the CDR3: TGTGCCAGCAGAACCGGGACTGAAGAGACCCAGTACTTC.

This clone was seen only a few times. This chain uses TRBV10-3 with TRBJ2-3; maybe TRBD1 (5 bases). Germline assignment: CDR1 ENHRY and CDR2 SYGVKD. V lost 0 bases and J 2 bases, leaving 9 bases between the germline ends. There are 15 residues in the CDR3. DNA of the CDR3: TGTGCCATCAGTGAGTCAAGGGGCTACACAGATACGCAGTATTTT. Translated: CAISESRGYTDTQYF.

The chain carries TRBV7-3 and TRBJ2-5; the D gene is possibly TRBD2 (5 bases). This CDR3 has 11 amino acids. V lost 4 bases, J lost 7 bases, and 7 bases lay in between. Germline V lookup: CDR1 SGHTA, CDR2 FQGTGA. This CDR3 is CASSSGGTQYF. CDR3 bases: TGTGCCAGCAGCTCCGGAGGGACCCAGTACTTC.

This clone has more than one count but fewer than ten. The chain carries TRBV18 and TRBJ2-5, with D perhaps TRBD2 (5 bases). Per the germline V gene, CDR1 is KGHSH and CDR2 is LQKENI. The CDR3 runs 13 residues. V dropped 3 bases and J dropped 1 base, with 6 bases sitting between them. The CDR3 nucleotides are TGTGCCAGCTCACCGGGAGTCCAAGAGACCCAGTACTTC. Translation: CASSPGVQETQYF.